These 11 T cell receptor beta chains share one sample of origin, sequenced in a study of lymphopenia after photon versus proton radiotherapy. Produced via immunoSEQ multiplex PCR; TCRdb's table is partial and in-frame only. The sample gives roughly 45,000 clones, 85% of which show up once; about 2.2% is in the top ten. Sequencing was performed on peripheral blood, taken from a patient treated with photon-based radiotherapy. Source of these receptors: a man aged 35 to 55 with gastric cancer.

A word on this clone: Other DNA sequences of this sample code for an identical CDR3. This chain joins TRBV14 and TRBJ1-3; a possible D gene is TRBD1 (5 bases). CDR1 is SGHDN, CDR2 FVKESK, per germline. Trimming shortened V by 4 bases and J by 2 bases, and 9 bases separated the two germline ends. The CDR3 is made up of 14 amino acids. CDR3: CASSPLGPGNTIYF. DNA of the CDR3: TGTGCCAGCAGCCCCCTGGGACCTGGAAACACCATATATTTT.

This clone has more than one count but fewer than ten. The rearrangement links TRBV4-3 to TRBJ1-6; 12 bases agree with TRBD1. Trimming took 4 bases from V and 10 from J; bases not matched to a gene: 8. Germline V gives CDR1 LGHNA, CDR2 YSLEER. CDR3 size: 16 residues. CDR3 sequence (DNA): TGCGCCAGCAGCCCTTCCTCCGGGACAGGGGGCTCACCCCTCCACTTT. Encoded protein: CASSPSSGTGGSPLHF.

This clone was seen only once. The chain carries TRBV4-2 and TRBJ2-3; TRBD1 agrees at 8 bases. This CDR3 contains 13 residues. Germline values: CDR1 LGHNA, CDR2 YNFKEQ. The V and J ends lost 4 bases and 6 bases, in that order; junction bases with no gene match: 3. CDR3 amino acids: CASSLTGGDTQYF. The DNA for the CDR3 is TGTGCCAGCAGCCTCACAGGGGGTGATACGCAGTATTTT.

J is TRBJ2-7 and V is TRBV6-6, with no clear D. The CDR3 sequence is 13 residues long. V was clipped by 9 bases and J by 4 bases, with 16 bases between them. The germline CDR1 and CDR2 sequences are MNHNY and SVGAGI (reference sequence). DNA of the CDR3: TGTGCCAGTCGGTCAGAGAATATTTACGAGCAGTACTTC. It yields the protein CASRSENIYEQYF.

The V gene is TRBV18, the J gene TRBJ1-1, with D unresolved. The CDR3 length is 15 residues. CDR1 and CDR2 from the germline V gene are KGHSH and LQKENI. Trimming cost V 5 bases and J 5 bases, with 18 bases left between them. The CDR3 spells CASSSVRRPLTEAFF. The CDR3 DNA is TGTGCCAGCTCATCTGTCCGGAGACCGCTTACTGAAGCTTTCTTT.

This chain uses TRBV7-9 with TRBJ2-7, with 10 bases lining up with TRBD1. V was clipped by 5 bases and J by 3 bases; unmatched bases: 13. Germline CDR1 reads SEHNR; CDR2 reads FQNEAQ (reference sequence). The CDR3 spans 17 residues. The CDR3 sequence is CASSTAPGQGPLYEQYF. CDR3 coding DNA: TGTGCCAGCAGCACCGCGCCGGGACAGGGGCCACTCTACGAGCAGTACTTC.

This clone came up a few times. CDR3 loop: CASSPQGALGEAFF. CDR3 in DNA: TGTGCCAGCTCACCACAGGGTGCACTCGGGGAAGCTTTCTTT. The chain uses TRBV18 and TRBJ1-1; D unresolved. Trimming took 1 base from V and 8 from J, leaving 14 bases between them. Germline V CDR1 and CDR2: KGHSH, LQKENI. The CDR3 covers 14 residues.

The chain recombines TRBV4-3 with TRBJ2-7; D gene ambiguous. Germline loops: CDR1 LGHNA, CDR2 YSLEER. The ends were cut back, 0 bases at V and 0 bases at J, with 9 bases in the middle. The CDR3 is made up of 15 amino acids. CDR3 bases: TGCGCCAGCAGCCAAGATTTTCAGGACTCCTACGAGCAGTACTTC. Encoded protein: CASSQDFQDSYEQYF.

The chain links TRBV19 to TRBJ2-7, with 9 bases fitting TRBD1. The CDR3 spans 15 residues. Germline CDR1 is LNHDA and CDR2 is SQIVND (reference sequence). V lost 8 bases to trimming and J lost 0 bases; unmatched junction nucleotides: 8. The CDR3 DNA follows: TGTGCCAGTGCTCCAGGGGACAGGGTCTCCTACGAGCAGTACTTC. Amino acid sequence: CASAPGDRVSYEQYF. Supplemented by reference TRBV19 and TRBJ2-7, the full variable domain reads DGGITQSPKYLFRKEGQNVTLSCEQNLNHDAMYWYRQDPGQGLRLIYYSQIVNDFQKGDIAEGYSVSREKKESFPLTVTSAQKNPTAFYLCASAPGDRVSYEQYFGPGTRLTVT.

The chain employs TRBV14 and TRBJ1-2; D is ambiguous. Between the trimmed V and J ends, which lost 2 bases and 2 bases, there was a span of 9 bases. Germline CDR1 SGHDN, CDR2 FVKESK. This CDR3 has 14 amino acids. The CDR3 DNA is TGTGCCAGCAGCCAATATACAGCCAACTATGGCTACACCTTC. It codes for CASSQYTANYGYTF. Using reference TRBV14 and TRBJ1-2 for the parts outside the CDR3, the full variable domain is EAGVTQFPSHSVIEKGQTVTLRCDPISGHDNLYWYRRVMGKEIKFLLHFVKESKQDESGMPNNRFLAERTGGTYSTLKVQPAELEDSGVYFCASSQYTANYGYTFGSGTRLTVV.

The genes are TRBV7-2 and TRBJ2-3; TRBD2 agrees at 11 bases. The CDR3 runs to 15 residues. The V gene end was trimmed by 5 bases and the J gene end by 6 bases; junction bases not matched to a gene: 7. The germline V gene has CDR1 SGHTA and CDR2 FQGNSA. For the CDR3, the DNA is TGTGCCAGCAGCCCTTTAGCGGGGGGGTTTGATACGCAGTATTTT. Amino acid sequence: CASSPLAGGFDTQYF.